The 6 T cell receptor beta chains given below trace back to one sample, sequenced in a study of blood T cells in healthy people across ages. A second 7 to 11 cycle PCR used barcoded and J-beta primers. TCRdb itself ran the 5' RACE reads through MiXCR, one entry per CDR3 protein. The sample carries about 1.6 million distinct CDR3 sequences, roughly 30% recorded once. Sequenced sample: blood. These receptors all come from a woman aged 30 to 39 in good health.

This clonotype was found many times. This chain links TRBV5-1 with TRBJ2-5; 8 nucleotides align to TRBD2. Looked up from germline, CDR1 is SGHRS and CDR2 is YFSETQ. With 4 bases clipped from V and 1 base from J, the junction kept 6 bases outside the gene matches. The CDR3 sequence is 15 residues long. The CDR3 bases are TGCGCCAGCAGCCTGATAGCGGGATTCCAAGAGACCCAGTACTTC. It is translated as CASSLIAGFQETQYF.

This clonotype was recorded a few times. The gene calls are TRBV7-8 and TRBJ2-1; D not resolved. The CDR3 length is 14 residues. The V end lost 5 bases, the J end lost 5 bases, and 13 bases lay between the germline ends. Germline lookup yields CDR1 SGHVS and CDR2 FQNEAQ. The CDR3 coding sequence is TGTGCCAGCAGCCTGGCGGAAACTAACAATGAGCAGTTCTTC. Translating it yields CASSLAETNNEQFF.

This clonotype has only a few counts. The chain employs TRBV3-1 and TRBJ2-1; D might be TRBD1 (5 bases). The germline gives CDR1 LGHDT, CDR2 YNNKEL (reference sequence). V was cut by 5 bases and J by 3 bases, with 14 bases left in between. The CDR3 length is 15 residues. The CDR3 DNA is TGTGCCAGCAGCGAACTGGACACAATCTACAATGAGCAGTTCTTC. Its translation is CASSELDTIYNEQFF.

The chain has TRBV7-8 and TRBJ2-1, with D possibly being TRBD1 (5 bases). The CDR3 sequence is 15 residues long. Trimming pared 5 bases from V and 3 bases from J, leaving 14 bases between. CDR1 and CDR2 from the germline V gene are SGHVS and FQNEAQ. The DNA of the CDR3 is TGTGCCAGCAGCCGAACAGGTCCCTTCTACAATGAGCAGTTCTTC. Residues: CASSRTGPFYNEQFF.

On this clonotype itself: A much more abundant neighbour one base away suggests this may be a read error. The V and J genes are TRBV7-2 and TRBJ2-3; D is possibly TRBD2 (5 bases). Germline CDR1 reads SGHTA; CDR2 reads FQGNSA. The CDR3 contains 14 residues. CDR3 coding DNA: TGTGCCAGCAGCTTTCAAGCGGTCACAGATGCGCAGTATTTT. Its protein product is CASSFQAVTDAQYF. Full variable domain (remainder filled in from reference TRBV7-2 and TRBJ2-3): GAGVSQSPSNKVTEKGKDVELRCDPISGHTALYWYRQSLGQGLEFLIYFQGNSAPDKSGLPSDRFSAERTGGSVSTLTIQRTQQEDSAVYLCASSFQAVTDAQYFGPGTRLTVL.

This chain uses TRBV10-3 with TRBJ2-1, with 9 bases lining up with TRBD2. The J segment lost 9 bases and the V segment lost 4 bases, leaving 7 bases of the junction unmatched. This CDR3 has 14 amino acids. CDR1 is ENHRY and CDR2 is SYGVKD in the germline V gene. CDR3 coding DNA: TGTGCCATCAGTGGGACTAGCGAGAATGGTGAGCAGTTCTTC. Translation gives CAISGTSENGEQFF.